Below are 24 T cell receptor beta chains sequenced from a single sample in a study of T-cell reconstitution after alpha-beta-depleted transplantation in children. Preparation of the TCRbeta library was carried out with unique molecular identifiers. TCRdb re-called the PCR reads through MiXCR, storing one row per CDR3 protein. The data hold about 640,000 distinct CDR3 sequences, with approximately 13% observed a single time. Sequencing used PBMCs, mostly from graft donor cells, obtained 360 days after TCRalphabeta/CD19-depleted stem cell transplant. Receptor source: a male patient between 10 and 17 years old who had a stem cell transplant for acute myeloid leukemia, so the T cells may come from the graft donor.

The chain recombines TRBV6-2 or TRBV6-3 with TRBJ2-7; 8 nucleotides match TRBD1. The ends lost 2 bases at V and 4 bases at J; junction bases unmatched: 1. The CDR3 is 13 residues long. From germline, CDR1 is MNHEY and CDR2 SVGEGT. CDR3 amino acids: CASSYDRGYEQYF. The CDR3 DNA reads TGTGCCAGCAGTTACGACAGGGGTTACGAGCAGTACTTC.

J is TRBJ1-1 and V is TRBV18, with D maybe TRBD1 (6 bases). The germline V and J ends were trimmed by 3 bases and 1 base, with 9 bases remaining between them. CDR3 length equals 14 residues. The germline gives CDR1 KGHSH, CDR2 LQKENI. The CDR3 nucleotides are TGTGCCAGCTCACCGGACAGATCGAACACTGAAGCTTTCTTT. This translates into CASSPDRSNTEAFF.

Only a few counts were recorded for this clonotype. This chain joins TRBV20-1 and TRBJ1-5; 11 bases line up with TRBD1. V lost 6 bases and J lost 2; bases outside the gene matches: 9. There are 16 residues in the CDR3. Germline V gene data show CDR1 as DFQATT and CDR2 as SNEGSKA (reference sequence). The CDR3 bases are TGCAGTGCACTGGGACAGGGGGGAGTGGGCAATCAGCCCCAGCATTTT. Translating it yields CSALGQGGVGNQPQHF.

The chain links TRBV29-1 to TRBJ2-6, with D hard to call. The CDR3 is made up of 13 amino acids. Germline V CDR1 and CDR2: SQVTM, ANQGSEA. V lost 1 base to trimming and J lost 0 bases, with 1 base between them. CDR3 bases: TGCAGCGTTGAAGGCTCTGGGGCCAACGTCCTGACTTTC. It encodes CSVEGSGANVLTF.

This chain links TRBV4-3 with TRBJ2-5, with 10 positions matching TRBD2. The CDR3 runs to 23 residues. Germline V gene data show CDR1 as LGHNA and CDR2 as YSLEER. Trimming took 4 bases from V and 5 from J; bases not matched to a gene: 31. The chain's CDR3 is CASSPDKGIRTSGISSQQETQYF. The CDR3, as DNA: TGCGCCAGCAGCCCAGACAAGGGGATCCGGACTAGCGGTATAAGTAGCCAGCAGGAGACCCAGTACTTC.

V usage is TRBV7-9 and J usage is TRBJ2-6; D is uncertain. Germline V gives CDR1 SEHNR, CDR2 FQNEAQ (reference sequence). V was clipped by 8 bases and J by 1 base, with 12 bases between them. The CDR3 length is 15 residues. CDR3 region: CASPHGVSGANVLTF. The CDR3 DNA sequence: TGTGCCAGCCCCCACGGAGTTTCTGGGGCCAACGTCCTGACTTTC.

This clonotype was recorded a few times. This chain uses TRBV18 with TRBJ2-2; weak D call: TRBD2 (6 bases). CDR1 and CDR2 (germline): KGHSH, LQKENI. The CDR3 loop spans 15 amino acids. CDR3 in amino acids: CAIPLGVADTGELFF. The CDR3 DNA reads as TGTGCTATCCCCCTCGGGGTAGCGGACACCGGGGAGCTGTTTTTT.

This clonotype was detected ten times or more. The chain is built from TRBV11-2 and TRBJ2-5; 10 bases are a match to TRBD2. V was clipped by 1 base and J by 6 bases; unmatched bases: 8. Germline V gives CDR1 SGHAT, CDR2 FQNNGV. This CDR3 has 16 residues. The CDR3 sequence is CASSLGPAGGPKTQYF. CDR3 bases: TGTGCCAGCAGCTTAGGGCCAGCGGGAGGGCCGAAGACCCAGTACTTC.

The J gene is TRBJ2-1, the V gene TRBV20-1; 7 nucleotides line up with TRBD2. CDR1 and CDR2 (germline): DFQATT, SNEGSKA (reference sequence). J was trimmed by 3 bases and V by 0 bases; bases with no gene match: 2. This CDR3 comprises 14 residues. CDR3 region: CSARDWTSYNEQFF. The DNA for the CDR3 is TGCAGTGCTAGAGATTGGACTAGCTACAATGAGCAGTTCTTC.

The V gene is TRBV15, the J gene TRBJ2-4; D unresolved. Germline V gene sequence: CDR1 LNHNV, CDR2 YYDKDF (reference sequence). The CDR3 contains 15 residues. Trimming cost V 0 bases and J 11 bases, with 17 bases left between them. The CDR3 DNA follows: TGTGCCACCAGCAGAGACCTTGGGCCCTACCGCCTTCAGTACTTC. Its translation: CATSRDLGPYRLQYF. Together with reference TRBV15 and TRBJ2-4, the CDR3 gives the full variable domain: DAMVIQNPRYQVTQFGKPVTLSCSQTLNHNVMYWYQQKSSQAPKLLFHYYDKDFNNEADTPDNFQSRRPNTSFCFLDIRSPGLGDTAMYLCATSRDLGPYRLQYFGAGTRLSVL.

The J gene is TRBJ2-3, the V gene TRBV4-1; TRBD2 matches at 8 bases. CDR1 and CDR2 from the germline V gene are MGHRA and YSYEKL. This CDR3 has 17 amino acids. Trimming removed 0 bases from V and 4 bases from J; junction bases left unmatched: 9. The CDR3 DNA reads as TGCGCCAGCAGCCAAGATAACGGCGGGAGGATCGCAGATACGCAGTATTTT. This encodes CASSQDNGGRIADTQYF.

The rearrangement joins TRBV28 to TRBJ2-1, with 10 nucleotides matching TRBD1. The CDR3 extends over 16 amino acids. With V trimmed by 2 bases and J by 6 bases, 7 bases remained unmatched. CDR1 MDHEN and CDR2 SYDVKM come from the germline V gene. The CDR3 bases are TGTGCCAGCAGTTTAAGCGACAGGGGGCGCCGCAATGAGCAGTTCTTC. This translates into CASSLSDRGRRNEQFF.

The V and J genes are TRBV28 and TRBJ2-7; D is ambiguous. There are 18 residues in the CDR3. CDR1 MDHEN and CDR2 SYDVKM come from the germline V gene. The V end was cut by 6 bases, the J end by 2 bases, with 26 bases between. The CDR3 here is CASSPIDAPRPRTYEQYF. CDR3 nucleotide sequence: TGTGCCAGCAGCCCCATTGACGCTCCGCGCCCTAGAACCTACGAGCAGTACTTC.

This clonotype has a handful of counts. The rearrangement joins TRBV12-3 or TRBV12-4 to TRBJ2-7, with 8 bases matching TRBD2. The junction had 4 bases not matched to a gene; V was cut back by 6 bases and J by 0 bases. This CDR3 has 14 residues. CDR3 in DNA: TGTGCCAGCAGCCCACTAGCGGTCTCCTACGAGCAGTACTTC. It is translated as CASSPLAVSYEQYF.

This clonotype was seen repeatedly, ten times or more. The V gene is TRBV7-9, the J gene TRBJ2-1; 10 bases fit TRBD2. Germline CDR1 and CDR2: SEHNR and FQNEAQ (reference sequence). The CDR3 totals 18 residues. V trimming: 4 bases; J trimming: 2 bases; junction bases outside the gene matches: 11. The CDR3 reads CASSSSIRTSGTYNEQFF. CDR3 DNA sequence: TGTGCCAGCAGCTCGTCGATTAGGACTAGCGGCACCTACAATGAGCAGTTCTTC. The whole variable domain, filled in from reference TRBV7-9 and TRBJ2-1, reads DTGVSQNPRHKITKRGQNVTFRCDPISEHNRLYWYRQTLGQGPEFLTYFQNEAQLEKSRLLSDRFSAERPKGSFSTLEIQRTEQGDSAMYLCASSSSIRTSGTYNEQFFGPGTRLTVL.

There are many counts of this clonotype. J is TRBJ2-3 and V is TRBV4-1; the D gene is possibly TRBD2 (5 bases). The CDR3 loop spans 15 amino acids. V lost 4 bases and J lost 2, with 13 bases in between. The V gene's germline CDR1 is MGHRA and CDR2 YSYEKL. The CDR3 nucleotides are TGCGCCAGCAGCCTCGGACTCGCCAACACAGATACGCAGTATTTT. Amino acid sequence: CASSLGLANTDTQYF.

In nucleotides, the CDR3 is TGCGCCAGCAGCCCCCGTGGGGGCGGGAGATTGGAGACCCAGTACTTC. Translation: CASSPRGGGRLETQYF. The chain uses TRBV5-1 and TRBJ2-5; D is possibly TRBD2 (7 bases). Germline CDR1 SGHRS, CDR2 YFSETQ. Trimming left V 4 bases short and J 5 bases short, with 21 bases between. The CDR3 has 16 amino acids.

This clonotype was found a few times. J is TRBJ2-7 and V is TRBV7-9, with 9 bases aligning to TRBD2. There are 15 residues in the CDR3. Germline values: CDR1 SEHNR, CDR2 FQNEAQ (reference sequence). The ends lost 0 bases at V and 3 bases at J; junction bases unmatched: 3. CDR3 amino acids: CASSLAQTSGYEQYF. For the CDR3, the DNA is TGTGCCAGCAGCTTAGCCCAGACTAGCGGCTACGAGCAGTACTTC.

The J gene is TRBJ2-7, the V gene TRBV20-1, with 7 positions matching TRBD2. V was clipped by 6 bases and J by 2 bases; unmatched bases: 10. The CDR3 is 14 amino acids. CDR1 and CDR2 from the germline V gene are DFQATT and SNEGSKA (reference sequence). The CDR3 spells CSASDGGGAYEQYF. The CDR3 DNA reads TGCAGTGCAAGCGACGGGGGAGGGGCCTACGAGCAGTACTTC.

Ten or more counts support this clonotype. The V call is TRBV21-1, the J call TRBJ2-4. TRBV21-1 is a documented pseudogene. The CDR3 spans 13 residues. The CDR3 reads CASSKKRKNIQYF. DNA of the CDR3: TGTGCCAGCAGCAAGAAGAGAAAAAACATTCAGTACTTC.

The table lists this clonotype with a few counts. This chain joins TRBV20-1 and TRBJ2-3; 8 nucleotides line up with TRBD2. The CDR3 runs 16 residues. V lost 5 bases and J lost 1; bases outside the gene matches: 11. Germline V gene lookup returns CDR1 DFQATT and CDR2 SNEGSKA (reference sequence). The CDR3 spells CSAPNPGGSGTDTQYF. In DNA form, the CDR3 reads TGCAGTGCTCCAAATCCGGGAGGGTCAGGCACAGATACGCAGTATTTT.

The chain is built from TRBV5-1 and TRBJ2-2; D assignment may be TRBD1 or TRBD2 (5 bases each). V gave up 9 bases and J gave up 0 bases, with 9 bases separating them. CDR3 length: 13 residues. From germline, CDR1 is SGHRS and CDR2 YFSETQ. The CDR3 protein is CATGAPNTGELFF. CDR3 nucleotide sequence: TGCGCCACCGGGGCTCCGAACACCGGGGAGCTGTTTTTT.

V and J are TRBV25-1 and TRBJ1-3, with D hard to call. V was trimmed by 2 bases and J by 1 base, leaving 6 bases between them. The CDR3 runs to 14 residues. Per the germline V gene, CDR1 is MGHDK and CDR2 is SYGVNS. The CDR3 DNA follows: TGTGCCAGCAGTGAAAGGGTTTCTGGAAACACCATATATTTT. Protein product: CASSERVSGNTIYF.

At least ten counts were recorded for this clonotype. This chain links TRBV7-3 with TRBJ2-5; D tentatively fits TRBD1 or TRBD2 (6 bases each). CDR1 and CDR2 from the germline V gene are SGHTA and FQGTGA. V dropped 5 bases and J dropped 1 base, with 17 bases sitting between them. This CDR3 region has 16 residues. The chain's CDR3 is CASSPRTAGSQETQYF. The CDR3 DNA is TGTGCCAGCAGCCCGCGGACAGCGGGCTCCCAAGAGACCCAGTACTTC. Full variable domain (missing parts from reference TRBV7-3 and TRBJ2-5): GAGVSQTPSNKVTEKGKYVELRCDPISGHTALYWYRQSLGQGPEFLIYFQGTGAADDSGLPNDRFFAVRPEGSVSTLKIQRTERGDSAVYLCASSPRTAGSQETQYFGPGTRLLVL.